Listed below are T cell receptor beta chains from one sample, sequenced in a study of blood T cell repertoires in COVID-19. The table came from immunoSEQ multiplex PCR; TCRdb's copy has only in-frame clones and leaves some out. The table shows 300,000 to 350,000 clones, with roughly 90% occurring only once. Sequenced input: peripheral blood. These receptors were taken from a woman in her twenties or thirties with COVID-19, enrolled during active disease. Each CDR3 is given with its conserved first and last residue. Each record gives: V gene, J gene, D gene, CDR3 protein. A D gene is named only where the DNA matches it firmly.

TRBV7-9	TRBJ2-1	TRBD2	CASRTLAGYNEQFF
TRBV18	TRBJ1-2	-	CASSPYRNFNYGYTF
TRBV4-1	TRBJ2-7	TRBD1	CASSQDRVGQGGNEQYF
TRBV5-6	TRBJ1-1	TRBD1	CASSWDRGPEAFF
TRBV2	TRBJ1-5	-	CASSEEGVLNQPQHF
TRBV6-5	TRBJ1-1	-	CASRDATGQNTEAFF
TRBV4-2	TRBJ2-2	-	CASSQDLVGEGTGELFF
TRBV5-1	TRBJ2-2	TRBD2	CASSLGPSGSTGELFF
TRBV18	TRBJ2-5	TRBD2	CASSPVLAGVQTQYF
TRBV7-3	TRBJ1-1	-	CASRLGQNTEAFF
TRBV2	TRBJ2-7	-	CASSLYYEQYF
TRBV30	TRBJ1-2	-	CAWSGGSGYTF
TRBV5-6	TRBJ1-4	TRBD1	CASSHSGTANEKLFF
TRBV27	TRBJ1-2	-	CASRTGHFPPNYGYTF
TRBV9	TRBJ2-7	TRBD1	CASSPRTGNYEQYF
TRBV27	TRBJ2-7	-	CASSLLYTAGDPYEQYF
TRBV29-1	TRBJ2-2	TRBD1	CSVGTQGSGELFF
TRBV7-2	TRBJ1-2	-	CASGGNFATYGYTF
TRBV3-1/TRBV3-2	TRBJ2-3	TRBD1	CASSQNPDRGVDTQYF
TRBV28	TRBJ2-5	-	CASSLGSGAKTQYF
TRBV19	TRBJ1-1	-	CASSIDSWGTEAFF
TRBV28	TRBJ2-7	-	CASSLFGGAYEQYF
TRBV5-5	TRBJ2-5	-	CASSLTPLAQETQYF
TRBV19	TRBJ2-5	TRBD2	CASRQAGEDETQYF
TRBV28	TRBJ2-3	-	CASSVWEGTDTQYF
TRBV2	TRBJ1-4	TRBD1	CASSAGGGSEKLFF
TRBV7-3	TRBJ2-7	TRBD2	CASSQRLAGVAEQYF
TRBV19	TRBJ2-2	-	CASTPAGFPGELFF
TRBV18	TRBJ2-7	TRBD1	CASSPRSGTGVYEQYF
TRBV5-4	TRBJ1-4	-	CASSRDSATNEKLFF
TRBV29-1	TRBJ1-1	-	CSVSTGGDTEAFF
TRBV18	TRBJ2-1	TRBD2	CASSPPGLAGNEQFF
TRBV7-8	TRBJ1-5	-	CASREVGGFSNQPQHF
TRBV7-9	TRBJ2-7	-	CASSTPRGDEQYF
TRBV7-9	TRBJ1-2	TRBD1	CASRVTGGNYGYTF
TRBV3-1/TRBV3-2	TRBJ2-2	-	CASSQGRGAASGELFF
TRBV19	TRBJ1-5	TRBD1	CASRQGTHSNQPQHF
TRBV28	TRBJ1-2	-	CASSPLGYGYTF
TRBV30	TRBJ1-4	-	CAWRRGGTTNEKLFF
TRBV7-9	TRBJ1-1	-	CASSSDTEAFF
TRBV2	TRBJ2-1	TRBD2	CASKHRDYIFNEQFF
TRBV29-1	TRBJ2-3	TRBD2	CSVERGSGPSTDTQYF
TRBV2	TRBJ1-2	-	CASSDLLGQGRSYTF
TRBV5-1	TRBJ2-5	TRBD2	CASSSEGGLAGTDQETQYF
TRBV7-3	TRBJ1-6	-	CASSAGLNNSPLHF